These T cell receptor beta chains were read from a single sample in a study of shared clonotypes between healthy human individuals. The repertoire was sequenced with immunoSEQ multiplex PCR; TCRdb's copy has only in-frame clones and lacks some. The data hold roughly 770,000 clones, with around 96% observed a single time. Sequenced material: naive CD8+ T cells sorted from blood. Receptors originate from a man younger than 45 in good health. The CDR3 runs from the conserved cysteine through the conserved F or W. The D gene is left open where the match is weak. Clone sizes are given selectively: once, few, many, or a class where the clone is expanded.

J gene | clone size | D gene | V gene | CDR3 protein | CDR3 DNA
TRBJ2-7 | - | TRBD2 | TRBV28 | CASSTRLAGVRLYEQYF | TGTGCCAGCAGTACCAGGCTAGCGGGAGTCCGTCTCTACGAGCAGTACTTC
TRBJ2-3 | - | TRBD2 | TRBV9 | CASSAPGAGEADTQYF | TGTGCCAGCAGCGCCCCTGGGGCGGGAGAGGCAGATACGCAGTATTTT
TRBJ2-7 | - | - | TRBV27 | CASTTSSSSASYEQYF | TGTGCCAGCACCACCTCCTCGAGTTCTGCCTCCTACGAGCAGTACTTC
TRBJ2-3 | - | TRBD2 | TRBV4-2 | CASSQVPGLAGRDTQYF | TGTGCCAGCAGCCAAGTCCCTGGACTAGCGGGGCGTGATACGCAGTATTTT
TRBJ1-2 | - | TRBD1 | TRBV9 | CASSVGTGDYGYTF | TGTGCCAGCAGCGTAGGGACAGGAGACTATGGCTACACCTTC
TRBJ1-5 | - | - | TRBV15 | CATSRDLGGNQPQHF | TGTGCCACCAGCAGAGATTTGGGAGGCAATCAGCCCCAGCATTTT
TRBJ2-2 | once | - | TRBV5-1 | CASSLGPYPSSSNTGELFF | TGCGCCAGCAGCTTGGGACCTTATCCTAGCTCGTCGAACACCGGGGAGCTGTTTTTT
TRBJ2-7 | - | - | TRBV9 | CASSVGRGGSVKYEQYF | TGTGCCAGCAGCGTAGGTCGAGGTGGGAGTGTCAAGTACGAGCAGTACTTC
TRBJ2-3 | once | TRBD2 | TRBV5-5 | CASSPFWGLSTDTQYF | TGTGCCAGCAGCCCATTTTGGGGACTAAGCACAGATACGCAGTATTTT
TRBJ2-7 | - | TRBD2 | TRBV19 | CASSLGLVTTYEQYF | TGTGCCAGTAGTTTGGGACTAGTAACAACCTACGAGCAGTACTTC
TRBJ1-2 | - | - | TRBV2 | CASKGTVPNYGYTF | TGTGCCAGCAAGGGAACAGTACCTAACTATGGCTACACCTTC
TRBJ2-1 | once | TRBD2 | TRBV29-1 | CSVEIGLAGAPLGQFF | TGCAGCGTTGAAATTGGACTAGCGGGAGCCCCGTTAGGGCAGTTCTTC
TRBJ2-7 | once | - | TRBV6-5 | CASSYVQGHEQYF | TGTGCCAGCAGTTACGTTCAAGGGCACGAGCAGTACTTC
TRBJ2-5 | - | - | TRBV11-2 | CASSLRPGRETQYF | TGTGCCAGCAGCTTACGTCCGGGAAGGGAGACCCAGTACTTC
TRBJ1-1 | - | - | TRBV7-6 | CASSSLPVTEAFF | TGTGCCAGCAGCTCGCTGCCCGTGACTGAAGCTTTCTTT
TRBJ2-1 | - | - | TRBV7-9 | CARDRDPEGDEQFF | TGTGCCAGAGACCGGGACCCGGAGGGGGATGAGCAGTTCTTC
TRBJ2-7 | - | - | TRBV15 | CATSREIGYEEQYF | TGTGCCACCAGCAGAGAAATAGGGTACGAAGAGCAGTACTTC
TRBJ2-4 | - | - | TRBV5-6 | CASSFPQGLAKNIQYF | TGTGCCAGCAGCTTCCCACAGGGACTAGCCAAAAACATTCAGTACTTC
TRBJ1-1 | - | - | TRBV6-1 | CASSGVTQVGTEAFF | TGTGCCAGCAGTGGGGTGACACAAGTCGGGACTGAAGCTTTCTTT
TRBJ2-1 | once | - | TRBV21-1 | CASSGTGDLYNEQFF | TGTGCCAGCTCCGGGACAGGGGACCTCTACAATGAGCAGTTCTTC
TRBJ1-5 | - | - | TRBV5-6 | CASSFRQAGQPQHF | TGTGCCAGCAGCTTCCGACAAGCAGGACAGCCCCAGCATTTT
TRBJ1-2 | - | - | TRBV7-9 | CASTPTGIYGYTF | TGTGCCAGTACCCCGACAGGAATCTATGGCTACACCTTC
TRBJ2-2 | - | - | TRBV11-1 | CASSLSLIAGELFF | TGTGCCAGCAGCTTAAGTTTAATCGCCGGGGAGCTGTTTTTT
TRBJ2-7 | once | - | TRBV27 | CASSLLGDYEQYF | TGTGCCAGCAGTTTATTGGGGGACTACGAGCAGTACTTC
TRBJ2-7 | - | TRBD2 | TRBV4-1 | CASSTISGRAGNEQYF | TGCGCCAGCAGCACCATTAGCGGGAGGGCGGGGAACGAGCAGTACTTC
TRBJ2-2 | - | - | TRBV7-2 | CASSDRSEGGGELFF | TGTGCCAGCAGCGACCGTAGCGAGGGGGGCGGGGAGCTGTTTTTT
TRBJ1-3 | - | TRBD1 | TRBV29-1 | CSVETGPGNTIYF | TGCAGCGTTGAGACAGGGCCCGGAAACACCATATATTTT
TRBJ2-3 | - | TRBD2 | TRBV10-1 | CASSEGLAGHTDTQYF | TGCGCCAGCAGTGAGGGACTAGCGGGACACACAGATACGCAGTATTTT
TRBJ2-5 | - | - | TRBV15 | CATSTPMGTQETQYF | TGTGCCACCAGCACCCCGATGGGTACTCAAGAGACCCAGTACTTC
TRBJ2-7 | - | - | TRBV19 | CASSSEGGEQYF | TGTGCCAGTAGTTCCGAGGGGGGCGAGCAGTACTTC
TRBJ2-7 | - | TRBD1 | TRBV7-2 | CASSLLGQGNYEQYF | TGTGCCAGCAGCCTCCTTGGACAGGGAAACTACGAGCAGTACTTC
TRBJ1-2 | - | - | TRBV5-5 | CASSSSPPYPDYGYTF | TGTGCCAGCAGCTCCTCTCCACCGTACCCCGACTATGGCTACACCTTC
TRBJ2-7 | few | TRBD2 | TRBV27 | CASSTGTSGAYEQYF | TGTGCCAGCAGTACCGGGACTAGCGGGGCCTACGAGCAGTACTTC
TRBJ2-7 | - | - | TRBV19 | CASSIFGSYEQYF | TGTGCCAGTAGTATTTTCGGCAGCTACGAGCAGTACTTC
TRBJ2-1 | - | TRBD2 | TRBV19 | CASSVAGSSYNEQFF | TGTGCCAGCTCTGTAGCGGGAAGCTCATACAATGAGCAGTTCTTC
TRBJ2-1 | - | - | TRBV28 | CASITLGGYEQFF | TGTGCCAGCATTACCCTCGGAGGCTATGAGCAGTTCTTC
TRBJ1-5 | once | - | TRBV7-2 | CASSNRTFLQNQPQHF | TGTGCCAGCAGCAACCGGACCTTCCTCCAGAATCAGCCCCAGCATTTT
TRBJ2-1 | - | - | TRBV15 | CATSRGSRVFYNEQFF | TGTGCCACCAGCAGAGGTAGCAGGGTCTTTTACAATGAGCAGTTCTTC
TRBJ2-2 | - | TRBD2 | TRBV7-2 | CASSHPSGRANTGELFF | TGTGCCAGCAGCCACCCAAGCGGGAGGGCCAACACCGGGGAGCTGTTTTTT
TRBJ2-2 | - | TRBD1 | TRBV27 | CASSSGTGMTGELFF | TGTGCCAGCAGTTCGGGGACAGGGATGACCGGGGAGCTGTTTTTT
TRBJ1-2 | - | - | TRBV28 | CASTLGGSDGYTF | TGTGCCAGCACCCTGGGAGGGTCTGATGGCTACACCTTC
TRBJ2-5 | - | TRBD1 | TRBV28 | CASNLRAGGEETQYF | TGTGCCAGCAACCTTCGGGCAGGGGGCGAGGAGACCCAGTACTTC
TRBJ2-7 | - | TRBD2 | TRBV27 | CASSLLRLAHEQYF | TGTGCCAGCAGTTTACTTCGACTAGCCCACGAGCAGTACTTC
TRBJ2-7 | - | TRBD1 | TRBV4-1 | CASSPNDRAAYEQYF | TGCGCCAGCAGCCCGAATGACAGGGCCGCCTACGAGCAGTACTTC
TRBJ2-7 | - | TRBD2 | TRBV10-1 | CASSETGGRANEQYF | TGCGCCAGCAGTGAGACTGGCGGGAGGGCAAACGAGCAGTACTTC
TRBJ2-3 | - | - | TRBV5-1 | CASSLIGSSTDTQYF | TGCGCCAGCAGCTTGATCGGGTCTAGCACAGATACGCAGTATTTT
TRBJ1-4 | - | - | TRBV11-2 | CASSLSAGEEKLFF | TGTGCCAGCAGCTTAAGTGCAGGAGAGGAAAAACTGTTTTTT
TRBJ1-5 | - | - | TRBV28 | CASSFYDLNQPQHF | TGTGCCAGCAGTTTTTATGATCTGAATCAGCCCCAGCATTTT
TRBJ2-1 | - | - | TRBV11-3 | CASSLDRGSYNEQFF | TGTGCCAGCAGCTTAGACAGGGGCTCCTACAATGAGCAGTTCTTC
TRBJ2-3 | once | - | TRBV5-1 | CASSVLGGDTQYF | TGCGCCAGCAGCGTTCTCGGGGGAGATACGCAGTATTTT
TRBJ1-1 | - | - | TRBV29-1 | CSVLNTEAFF | TGCAGCGTATTGAACACTGAAGCTTTCTTT
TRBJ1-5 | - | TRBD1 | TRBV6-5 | CASSSDRVGQPQHF | TGTGCCAGCAGCTCTGACAGGGTTGGTCAGCCCCAGCATTTT
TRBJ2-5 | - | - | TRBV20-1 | CSAREVGTQYF | TGCAGTGCTAGAGAAGTAGGGACCCAGTACTTC
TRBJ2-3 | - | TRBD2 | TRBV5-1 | CASSLELAGDTDTQYF | TGCGCCAGCAGCTTGGAGCTAGCGGGAGATACAGATACGCAGTATTTT
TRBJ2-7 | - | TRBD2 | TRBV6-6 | CASSYSAGGTYEQYF | TGTGCCAGCAGTTACTCGGCGGGAGGAACCTACGAGCAGTACTTC
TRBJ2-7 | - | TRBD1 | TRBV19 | CASRTGGHHEQYF | TGTGCCAGTAGGACAGGGGGCCACCACGAGCAGTACTTC
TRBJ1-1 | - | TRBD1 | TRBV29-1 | CSVRDRDRSEAFF | TGCAGCGTTCGGGACAGGGACAGGTCCGAAGCTTTCTTT
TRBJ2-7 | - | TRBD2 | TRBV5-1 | CASSLRLADYEQYF | TGCGCCAGCAGCTTAAGACTAGCGGATTACGAGCAGTACTTC
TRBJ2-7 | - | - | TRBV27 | CASSQQGTDEQYF | TGTGCCAGCAGTCAACAGGGTACCGACGAGCAGTACTTC
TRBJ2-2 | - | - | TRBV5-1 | CASSSQETSPIGELFF | TGCGCCAGCAGCTCCCAGGAGACTAGTCCGATCGGGGAGCTGTTTTTT